The 25 T cell receptor beta chains below all came from one sample that was sequenced in a study of cytomegalovirus exposure and HLA in healthy donors (dated by TCRdb to the late 2010s). Library generation was performed with the immunoSEQ multiplex PCR assay. The multiplex PCR relied on a mix of 60 forward primers for TCR Vbeta segments and 13 reverse primers for TCR Jbeta segments. TCRdb mirrors the immuneACCESS table, restricted to in-frame sequences. Some clones are absent from its copies; in checked studies, under half trace to an unresolved V gene, and the reason for the others is unknown. The sample table holds some 130,000 clones, of which roughly 80% were seen once. The top ten hold approximately 3.4% of the sample. Material for sequencing was PBMCs. All receptors derive from a man aged 40-49 years in good health and CMV-seronegative.

The rearrangement uses TRBV18 and TRBJ2-1; 11 bases are a match to TRBD1. Germline lookup yields CDR1 KGHSH and CDR2 LQKENI. CDR3 length: 16 amino acids. The J segment lost 8 bases and the V segment lost 6 bases, leaving 12 bases of the junction unmatched. The CDR3 region is CASSSSLGQGVDEQFF. CDR3 in DNA: TGTGCCAGCTCCTCCTCCTTGGGACAGGGGGTAGATGAGCAGTTCTTC. Drawing the rest from reference TRBV18 and TRBJ2-1, the complete variable domain is NAGVMQNPRHLVRRRGQEARLRCSPMKGHSHVYWYRQLPEEGLKFMVYLQKENIIDESGMPKERFSAEFPKEGPSILRIQQVVRGDSAAYFCASSSSLGQGVDEQFFGPGTRLTVL.

Comments on this clone: The sample has other DNA sequences that encode this CDR3 too. This chain connects TRBV5-6 to TRBJ1-2; no firm D call. The CDR3 is 14 amino acids. The V end was cut by 0 bases, the J end by 2 bases, with 8 bases between. The germline V gene encodes CDR1 SGHDT and CDR2 YYEEEE. This CDR3 reads CASSLVAGNYGYTF. The CDR3 region has the DNA TGTGCCAGCAGCTTGGTGGCGGGGAACTATGGCTACACCTTC.

This clone was picked up one time. This chain uses TRBV20-1 with TRBJ1-2, with D uncertain. Germline CDR1 reads DFQATT; CDR2 reads SNEGSKA (reference sequence). There are 11 residues in the CDR3. Written as DNA, the CDR3 is TGCATCATAACCGCCGGGGAAGGCTACACCTTC. It specifies CIITAGEGYTF.

This chain joins TRBV5-5 and TRBJ2-7; D not certain. Trimming cost V 2 bases and J 5 bases, with 8 bases left between them. This CDR3 contains 12 residues. Germline V gene sequence: CDR1 SGHKS, CDR2 YYEKEE (reference sequence). DNA of the CDR3: TGTGCCAGCAGCTTCGCTAGGAACGAGCAGTACTTC. It specifies CASSFARNEQYF.

This clone was found a few times. The chain joins TRBV11-3 to TRBJ2-1; a weak D match, TRBD2 (5 bases). The CDR3 extends over 15 amino acids. Looked up from germline, CDR1 is SGHNT and CDR2 is YENEEA. Trimming pared 5 bases from V and 0 bases from J, leaving 11 bases between. Written as DNA, the CDR3 is TGTGCCAGCAGCCGGGATTTGGGCTCCTACAATGAGCAGTTCTTC. It is translated as CASSRDLGSYNEQFF.

The chain uses TRBV7-3 and TRBJ2-1, with D hard to call. Looked up from germline, CDR1 is SGHTA and CDR2 is FQGTGA. The CDR3 spans 14 residues. Trimming removed 5 bases at V and 3 bases at J, with 11 bases between. CDR3 amino acids: CASSLGTDYNEQFF. The CDR3 DNA reads TGTGCCAGCAGCCTAGGAACCGACTACAATGAGCAGTTCTTC.

The chain joins TRBV9 to TRBJ2-3, with TRBD2 matching 10 bases. The germline gives CDR1 SGDLS, CDR2 YYNGEE. This CDR3 has 15 amino acids. The junction had 4 bases not matched to a gene; V was cut back by 3 bases and J by 3 bases. This chain's CDR3 is CASSASGRGTDTQYF. DNA for the CDR3: TGTGCCAGCAGCGCAAGCGGGAGGGGGACAGATACGCAGTATTTT.

As regards this clone: This same CDR3 is encoded by further DNA sequences in the sample. The chain recombines TRBV5-6 with TRBJ1-1; D remains unclear. The CDR3 consists of 12 residues. The germline V gene has CDR1 SGHDT and CDR2 YYEEEE. The germline V and J ends were trimmed by 5 bases and 3 bases, with 8 bases remaining between them. As DNA, the CDR3 is TGTGCCAGCAGTCTAGTATACACTGAAGCTTTCTTT. Translation gives CASSLVYTEAFF.

This clone was detected only once. The chain carries TRBV5-1 and TRBJ1-1; 10 bases match TRBD1. Trimming at V came to 4 bases and at J to 0 bases, leaving 3 bases not matched to a gene. This CDR3 spans 15 amino acids. Germline V gene data show CDR1 as SGHRS and CDR2 as YFSETQ. The CDR3 loop reads CASSEGQGMNTEAFF. Written as DNA, the CDR3 is TGCGCCAGCAGCGAGGGACAGGGGATGAACACTGAAGCTTTCTTT.

The chain uses TRBV2 and TRBJ2-5, with 9 bases matching TRBD1. The V and J ends lost 5 bases and 5 bases, in that order; junction bases with no gene match: 9. This CDR3 has 15 amino acids. CDR1 is SNHLY and CDR2 is FYNNEI in the germline V gene. The CDR3 bases are TGTGCCAGCAGTCGGACAGGGGCCAATGGGGAGACCCAGTACTTC. It is translated as CASSRTGANGETQYF. The whole variable domain, filled in from reference TRBV2 and TRBJ2-5, reads EPEVTQTPSHQVTQMGQEVILRCVPISNHLYFYWYRQILGQKVEFLVSFYNNEISEKSEIFDDQFSVERPDGSNFTLKIRSTKLEDSAMYFCASSRTGANGETQYFGPGTRLLVL.

This clone has more than one count but fewer than ten. This chain links TRBV7-6 with TRBJ2-3, with 9 bases that match TRBD1. Unmatched junction bases numbered 7, after V lost 5 bases and J lost 4 bases. The CDR3 covers 15 residues. CDR1 and CDR2 (germline): SGHVS, FNYEAQ. The CDR3 loop is CASSIRTGVADTQYF. The CDR3 coding sequence is TGTGCCAGCAGCATTCGGACAGGGGTTGCAGATACGCAGTATTTT.

J is TRBJ2-3 and V is TRBV7-8, with 8 positions matching TRBD1. Per the germline V gene, CDR1 is SGHVS and CDR2 is FQNEAQ. The CDR3 loop spans 16 amino acids. The trim removed 2 bases at V and 11 bases at J, leaving 15 bases unmatched. This chain's CDR3 is CASSLPGTGPGHGQYF. CDR3 nucleotide sequence: TGTGCCAGCAGCTTACCCGGGACAGGCCCGGGGCATGGGCAGTATTTT.

The V gene is TRBV6-6, the J gene TRBJ2-5; maybe TRBD2 (6 bases). CDR1 and CDR2 (germline): MNHNY, SVGAGI (reference sequence). The CDR3 has 12 residues. The germline V and J ends were trimmed by 6 bases and 5 bases, with 10 bases remaining between them. The CDR3 sequence is CASRTGEETQYF. The DNA for the CDR3 is TGTGCCAGCAGGACGGGGGAGGAGACCCAGTACTTC.

In DNA, the CDR3 is TGTGCCTGGAGTCACAGTGGCTACGAGCAGTACTTC. This translates into CAWSHSGYEQYF. This chain joins TRBV30 and TRBJ2-5; D ambiguous. The DNA end is more similar to TRBJ2-7, so the J call may be wrong. CDR1 is GTSNPN and CDR2 is SVGIG in the germline V gene (reference sequence). The CDR3 has 12 residues.

This rearrangement joins TRBV29-1 to TRBJ2-1; TRBD2 matches 8 bases. CDR3 length: 18 residues. Per germline, CDR1 SQVTM and CDR2 ANQGSEA. V lost 4 bases and J lost 3; bases outside the gene matches: 17. The CDR3 loop reads CSVVGARSREGSYNEQFF. The CDR3 DNA is TGCAGCGTTGTGGGAGCCCGGTCCCGGGAGGGAAGCTACAATGAGCAGTTCTTC.

The chain employs TRBV19 and TRBJ2-3; TRBD2 matches 7 bases. Per the germline V gene, CDR1 is LNHDA and CDR2 is SQIVND (reference sequence). Trimming at V came to 3 bases and at J to 3 bases, leaving 9 bases not matched to a gene. This CDR3 contains 16 residues. The CDR3 DNA is TGTGCCAGTAGTATGCTCCGGGACTACCCGACAGATACGCAGTATTTT. Translation: CASSMLRDYPTDTQYF.

The chain recombines TRBV5-1 with TRBJ1-2, with D possibly being TRBD1 (5 bases). Germline CDR1 is SGHRS and CDR2 is YFSETQ. The CDR3 is 11 amino acids. Trimming stripped 3 bases from V and 7 bases from J, with 7 bases between. DNA of the CDR3: TGCGCCAGCAGCTCGGGGGGTGGCTACACCTTC. Translated, it gives CASSSGGGYTF.

The chain combines TRBV5-1 with TRBJ2-1; 11 nucleotides line up with TRBD2. This CDR3 region has 16 residues. Per the germline V gene, CDR1 is SGHRS and CDR2 is YFSETQ. V lost 3 bases to trimming and J lost 3 bases; unmatched junction nucleotides: 5. The CDR3 bases are TGCGCCAGCAGCTATACTCTAGCGGGAGGCTACAATGAGCAGTTCTTC. Amino acid sequence: CASSYTLAGGYNEQFF.

The chain links TRBV9 to TRBJ1-2, with a possible D match to TRBD1 (5 bases). CDR3 length equals 15 residues. The V gene lost 4 bases and the J gene lost 4 bases, with 17 bases spanning the gap. Germline V lookup: CDR1 SGDLS, CDR2 YYNGEE. The CDR3 here is CASSPDSHPAYGYTF. CDR3 DNA sequence: TGTGCCAGCAGCCCCGACAGCCACCCAGCCTATGGCTACACCTTC. The full variable domain, with the rest looked up from reference TRBV9 and TRBJ1-2, is DSGVTQTPKHLITATGQRVTLRCSPRSGDLSVYWYQQSLDQGLQFLIQYYNGEERAKGNILERFSAQQFPDLHSELNLSSLELGDSALYFCASSPDSHPAYGYTFGSGTRLTVV.

The rearrangement uses TRBV28 and TRBJ1-2, with 8 positions matching TRBD1. This CDR3 has 15 amino acids. After removal of 4 bases from V and 7 bases from J, the junction contained 11 bases not matched to a gene. The germline V gene encodes CDR1 MDHEN and CDR2 SYDVKM. CDR3 DNA: TGTGCCAGCAGTTCCCGTGGACAGGGCCACCGTGGCTACACCTTC. Its translation: CASSSRGQGHRGYTF.

This clone showed up just a few times. The chain carries TRBV6-1 and TRBJ2-2, with D tentatively TRBD1 (6 bases). This CDR3 has 16 amino acids. V was clipped by 1 base and J by 2 bases, with 11 bases between them. Germline values: CDR1 MNHNS, CDR2 SASEGT. The CDR3 is CASSEEDRTNTGELFF. For the CDR3, the DNA is TGTGCCAGCAGTGAAGAAGACAGGACCAACACCGGGGAGCTGTTTTTT.

The V call is TRBV19, the J call TRBJ1-2; D is possibly TRBD1 (5 bases). Germline assignment: CDR1 LNHDA and CDR2 SQIVND (reference sequence). The CDR3 is 15 residues long. The germline V and J ends were trimmed by 7 bases and 4 bases, with 19 bases remaining between them. In DNA form, the CDR3 reads TGTGCCAGTATGACGGACATTGGGGGGACCTATGGCTACACCTTC. It yields the protein CASMTDIGGTYGYTF.

The CDR3 reads CASSMRGTSRDEQFF. CDR3 DNA sequence: TGTGCCAGTAGTATGCGCGGGACCTCTCGCGATGAGCAGTTCTTC. This chain uses TRBV19 with TRBJ2-1; D perhaps matches TRBD2 (6 bases). Germline CDR1 reads LNHDA; CDR2 reads SQIVND (reference sequence). Trimming removed 3 bases at V and 8 bases at J, with 17 bases between. The CDR3 is 15 amino acids. The whole variable domain, filled in from reference TRBV19 and TRBJ2-1, reads DGGITQSPKYLFRKEGQNVTLSCEQNLNHDAMYWYRQDPGQGLRLIYYSQIVNDFQKGDIAEGYSVSREKKESFPLTVTSAQKNPTAFYLCASSMRGTSRDEQFFGPGTRLTVL.

The chain recombines TRBV11-1 with TRBJ2-3, with D hard to call. CDR3 length: 12 amino acids. Germline V gene data show CDR1 as SGHAT and CDR2 as FQDESV (reference sequence). V lost 3 bases, J lost 6 bases, and 7 bases lay in between. The CDR3 DNA sequence: TGTGCCAGCAGCTTCCCCGAGGATACGCAGTATTTT. Its translation is CASSFPEDTQYF.

This rearrangement joins TRBV28 to TRBJ2-7; 9 bases map to TRBD1. V shed 5 bases and J 8 bases; nucleotides not matched to a gene: 16. CDR1 is MDHEN, CDR2 SYDVKM, per germline. This CDR3 has 16 amino acids. The CDR3 loop reads CASSPTQGQGLRKQYF. The CDR3 DNA is TGTGCCAGCAGTCCCACCCAGGGACAGGGCCTCCGCAAGCAGTACTTC.